The 21 T cell receptor beta chains given below trace back to one sample, sequenced in a study of T cells in Graves' hyperthyroidism and ophthalmopathy. The CDR3 regions of TCR beta were amplified from RNA transcripts. A set of HTBI primers served as the primers for a first-round RT-PCR of the TCR CDR3. TCRdb ran MiXCR on the multiplex PCR reads and lists one entry per CDR3 protein. The table records fewer than 750,000 distinct CDR3 sequences, just over 45% of them present only once. The sequencing input was peripheral blood or thyroid tissue (not recorded which). All receptors derive from a woman aged 18-35 years with Graves' hyperthyroidism.

This clonotype was observed at least ten times. The rearrangement links TRBV7-9 to TRBJ2-2; D is possibly TRBD2 (6 bases). Between the trimmed V and J ends, which lost 3 bases and 0 bases, there was a span of 8 bases. The germline V gene encodes CDR1 SEHNR and CDR2 FQNEAQ (reference sequence). CDR3 length equals 15 residues. CDR3: CASSFASANTGELFF. CDR3 nucleotides: TGTGCCAGCAGCTTTGCTAGCGCGAACACCGGGGAGCTGTTTTTT.

The chain carries TRBV24-1 and TRBJ2-3; 10 bases map to TRBD2. The CDR3 sequence is 18 residues long. V lost 5 bases to trimming and J lost 0 bases; unmatched junction nucleotides: 10. Per the germline V gene, CDR1 is KGHDR and CDR2 is SFDVKD. CDR3 sequence reads: CATSGTSGDQSSTDTQYF. The CDR3 bases are TGTGCCACCAGTGGAACTAGCGGGGATCAATCTAGCACAGATACGCAGTATTTT.

This clonotype was picked up many times. The chain links TRBV2 to TRBJ1-4; D call uncertain. Trimming removed 8 bases from V and 8 bases from J, with 9 bases in between. Germline V gene lookup returns CDR1 SNHLY and CDR2 FYNNEI. The CDR3 has 11 residues. CDR3 coding DNA: TGTGCCAGCGTGGACGGAGAAAAACTGTTTTTT. Amino acid sequence: CASVDGEKLFF. Supplemented by reference TRBV2 and TRBJ1-4, the full variable domain reads EPEVTQTPSHQVTQMGQEVILRCVPISNHLYFYWYRQILGQKVEFLVSFYNNEISEKSEIFDDQFSVERPDGSNFTLKIRSTKLEDSAMYFCASVDGEKLFFGSGTQLSVL.

This clonotype was counted a few times. A much larger clone differs by one base, so this may be a read error. V usage is TRBV9 and J usage is TRBJ1-2; D is undetermined. The CDR3 is made up of 13 amino acids. The germline V gene encodes CDR1 SGDLS and CDR2 YYNGEE. The CDR3 reads CAGSVAGNYGYTF. The CDR3 DNA reads as TGTGCCGGCAGCGTAGCGGGGAACTATGGCTACACCTTC.

This clonotype has just a few counts. The V and J genes are TRBV4-3 and TRBJ2-7; either TRBD1 or TRBD2 may supply D (6 bases each). Trimming cost V 3 bases and J 7 bases, with 22 bases left between them. The CDR3 sequence is 16 residues long. Germline V lookup: CDR1 LGHNA, CDR2 YSLEER. The CDR3 sequence is CASSHTGTRGSGEQYF. The CDR3 nucleotides are TGCGCCAGCAGCCACACCGGGACACGGGGGTCGGGGGAGCAGTACTTC.

This clonotype has just a few counts. The V call is TRBV4-1, the J call TRBJ2-7, with D tentatively TRBD1 or TRBD2 (6 bases each). From germline, CDR1 is MGHRA and CDR2 YSYEKL. The CDR3 length is 14 residues. The ends were cut back, 3 bases at V and 4 bases at J, with 13 bases in the middle. The chain's CDR3 is CASSQMTRGYEQYF. As DNA, the CDR3 is TGCGCCAGCAGCCAGATGACTAGGGGGTACGAGCAGTACTTC.

Many counts were recorded for this clonotype. V usage is TRBV24-1 and J usage is TRBJ2-2, with D possibly matching TRBD1 (6 bases). This CDR3 spans 15 amino acids. Per germline, CDR1 KGHDR and CDR2 SFDVKD. Trimming removed 7 bases from V and 0 bases from J, with 11 bases in between. For the CDR3, the DNA is TGTGCCACCAGCCGGACAGCTCCGAACACCGGGGAGCTGTTTTTT. This encodes CATSRTAPNTGELFF.

The chain carries TRBV29-1 and TRBJ2-6; D remains unclear. Germline V gene sequence: CDR1 SQVTM, CDR2 ANQGSEA. The CDR3 is 14 amino acids. Trimming removed 2 bases from V and 0 bases from J, with 5 bases in between. As DNA, the CDR3 is TGCAGCGTTGAAACGGGCTCTGGGGCCAACGTCCTGACTTTC. Protein product: CSVETGSGANVLTF.

This clonotype appeared many times. This chain joins TRBV7-9 and TRBJ1-3; weak D call: TRBD1 (5 bases). CDR3 length equals 14 residues. V lost 4 bases and J 0 bases, leaving 7 bases between the germline ends. Germline V gene sequence: CDR1 SEHNR, CDR2 FQNEAQ (reference sequence). DNA of the CDR3: TGTGCCAGCAGCTCAAGGGGCTCTGGAAACACCATATATTTT. Its translation is CASSSRGSGNTIYF. The variable domain in full, completed from reference TRBV7-9 and TRBJ1-3, reads DTGVSQNPRHKITKRGQNVTFRCDPISEHNRLYWYRQTLGQGPEFLTYFQNEAQLEKSRLLSDRFSAERPKGSFSTLEIQRTEQGDSAMYLCASSSRGSGNTIYFGEGSWLTVV.

In its sample, this clonotype was seen many times. The V gene is TRBV29-1, the J gene TRBJ1-5, with 9 bases identical to TRBD1. Germline CDR1 SQVTM, CDR2 ANQGSEA. The V gene end was trimmed by 1 base and the J gene end by 7 bases; junction bases not matched to a gene: 2. The CDR3 runs 13 residues. CDR3 loop: CSVEGQGGQPQHF. CDR3 bases: TGCAGCGTTGAAGGACAGGGGGGGCAGCCCCAGCATTTT. Filled out from reference TRBV29-1 and TRBJ1-5, the complete variable domain reads SAVISQKPSRDICQRGTSLTIQCQVDSQVTMMFWYRQQPGQSLTLIATANQGSEATYESGFVIDKFPISRPNLTFSTLTVSNMSPEDSSIYLCSVEGQGGQPQHFGDGTRLSIL.

This clonotype was seen repeatedly, ten times or more. In nucleotides, the CDR3 is TGTGCCAGCAGCACCGGGACAAACCCCGAGCAGTACTTC. It is translated as CASSTGTNPEQYF. The chain uses TRBV12-3 or TRBV12-4 and TRBJ2-7; a possible D gene is TRBD1 (6 bases). Deletions cut 6 bases from V and 6 bases from J, with 15 bases between. CDR3 length equals 13 residues.

As to this clonotype: Germline and junction disagree at one end, which may indicate a read error. This sequence joins TRBV6-5 and TRBJ2-2, with D possibly matching TRBD2 (5 bases). Germline V CDR1 and CDR2: MNHEY, SVGAGI. The CDR3 runs 15 residues. This CDR3 is CASSYGESVTGELLF. CDR3 bases: TGTGCCAGCAGTTACGGGGAGTCGGTCACCGGGGAGCTGCTTTTT.

This chain connects TRBV5-1 to TRBJ2-5, with D possibly matching TRBD2 (5 bases). This CDR3 region has 13 residues. Per the germline V gene, CDR1 is SGHRS and CDR2 is YFSETQ. The V and J ends lost 0 bases and 3 bases respectively, with 6 bases between them. The CDR3 loop reads CASSLGEKETQYF. The DNA of the CDR3 is TGCGCCAGCAGCTTGGGGGAGAAAGAGACCCAGTACTTC.

The rearrangement uses TRBV9 and TRBJ2-7; 16 positions match TRBD2. Trimming took 5 bases from V and 3 from J; bases not matched to a gene: 11. This CDR3 comprises 18 residues. Germline lookup yields CDR1 SGDLS and CDR2 YYNGEE. The CDR3 nucleotides read TGTGCCAGCAGTCCCACCGGGACTAGCGGGAGGGCCGGCTACGAGCAGTACTTC. Its protein is CASSPTGTSGRAGYEQYF.

This chain connects TRBV4-2 to TRBJ2-2, with a possible D match to TRBD2 (5 bases). The CDR3 is 15 amino acids. Per germline, CDR1 LGHNA and CDR2 YNFKEQ. The V end lost 4 bases, the J end lost 7 bases, and 16 bases lay between the germline ends. CDR3 protein: CASSPWGASDGELFF. The CDR3 DNA reads as TGTGCCAGCAGCCCTTGGGGAGCGTCTGACGGGGAGCTGTTTTTT.

CDR3 region: CASSYEAGGPDTQYF. The CDR3 nucleotides are TGCGCCAGCAGTTATGAAGCGGGAGGCCCCGATACGCAGTATTTT. The J gene is TRBJ2-3, the V gene TRBV5-1; TRBD2 agrees at 9 bases. V was pared by 5 bases and J by 6 bases, with 10 bases of the junction left unmatched. The germline CDR1 and CDR2 sequences are SGHRS and YFSETQ. The length of the CDR3 is 15 residues.

This clonotype was seen at least ten times. The chain is built from TRBV29-1 and TRBJ1-2; D ambiguous. The CDR3 sequence is 11 residues long. V lost 4 bases, J lost 6 bases, and 9 bases lay in between. Germline CDR1 is SQVTM and CDR2 is ANQGSEA. The CDR3 protein is CSVADGHGYTF. The CDR3 DNA reads as TGCAGCGTTGCGGACGGCCATGGCTACACCTTC.

The sample holds many counts of this clonotype. V and J are TRBV12-3 or TRBV12-4 and TRBJ2-2; D might be TRBD2 (6 bases). The V end lost 9 bases, the J end lost 5 bases, and 7 bases lay between the germline ends. This CDR3 spans 11 amino acids. CDR3 bases: TGTGCCAGTCGGGAGACCGGGGAGCTGTTTTTT. This encodes CASRETGELFF.

The rearrangement links TRBV20-1 to TRBJ2-2, with D unclear. In germline, CDR1 is DFQATT, CDR2 SNEGSKA (reference sequence). CDR3 length: 13 amino acids. V shed 6 bases and J shed 5 bases, with 13 bases lying between them. In nucleotides, the CDR3 is TGCAGTGCCGGAACTCGGTTAACCGGGGAGCTGTTTTTT. This translates into CSAGTRLTGELFF.

This sequence joins TRBV29-1 and TRBJ1-4, with D possibly matching TRBD1 (5 bases). The CDR3 length is 12 residues. Germline V lookup: CDR1 SQVTM, CDR2 ANQGSEA. Deletions cut 2 bases from V and 16 bases from J, with 17 bases between. The CDR3, as DNA: TGCAGCGTTGAAACTGGGACGAATGAGCAGTTTTTT. Translated, it gives CSVETGTNEQFF.

This clonotype was seen at least ten times. The V and J genes are TRBV19 and TRBJ1-1; D ambiguous. The V end was cut by 1 base, the J end by 6 bases, with 6 bases between. Per germline, CDR1 LNHDA and CDR2 SQIVND (reference sequence). CDR3 size: 12 residues. The CDR3 DNA follows: TGTGCCAGTAGTATAGGAGGGCCTGAAGCTTTCTTT. This gives the protein CASSIGGPEAFF.